What follows are 19 T cell receptor beta chains derived from one specimen sequenced in a study of shared clonotypes between healthy human individuals. Libraries were prepared by immunoSEQ multiplex PCR; TCRdb keeps only in-frame clonotypes and omits some of them. The repertoire consists of a few million clones, with 93% occurring once and the leading ten covering under 0.45%. Sequences were obtained from naive CD4+ T cells from PBMCs. Subset specified: CD45RA+ positively selected. Receptors were obtained from a man between 18 and 29 years old in good health. Some clones in this sample may be carry-over from other donors' samples.

This clone was observed a single time. This chain links TRBV5-6 with TRBJ1-1; D is undetermined. V dropped 2 bases and J dropped 5 bases, with 7 bases sitting between them. This CDR3 is 12 amino acids long. Looked up from germline, CDR1 is SGHDT and CDR2 is YYEEEE. In nucleotides, the CDR3 is TGTGCCAGCAGCTTACACGGGACTGAAGCTTTCTTT. Translation: CASSLHGTEAFF.

The chain combines TRBV7-2 with TRBJ2-1; the D gene is possibly TRBD1 (5 bases). The V end lost 0 bases, the J end lost 1 base, and 10 bases lay between the germline ends. CDR1 SGHTA and CDR2 FQGNSA come from the germline V gene. This CDR3 region has 16 residues. The CDR3 loop is CASSLAPDKSYNEQFF. As DNA, the CDR3 is TGTGCCAGCAGCTTAGCCCCGGACAAGTCCTACAATGAGCAGTTCTTC.

The V gene is TRBV28, the J gene TRBJ2-7; maybe TRBD1 (7 bases). This CDR3 region has 13 residues. Trimming stripped 6 bases from V and 5 bases from J, with 14 bases between. In germline, CDR1 is MDHEN, CDR2 SYDVKM. CDR3 amino acids: CASRTGRLDEQYF. CDR3 sequence (DNA): TGTGCCAGCAGGACAGGGAGGCTTGACGAGCAGTACTTC.

The genes are TRBV5-1 and TRBJ1-2, with unresolved D. V lost 4 bases, J lost 2 bases, and 6 bases lay in between. CDR3 size: 12 residues. CDR1 is SGHRS, CDR2 YFSETQ, per germline. Here the CDR3 DNA reads TGCGCCAGCAGCGAGCAAAACTATGGCTACACCTTC. It encodes CASSEQNYGYTF.

The chain carries TRBV29-1 and TRBJ1-3; no definite D call. Germline assignment: CDR1 SQVTM and CDR2 ANQGSEA. The CDR3 runs 14 residues. With 2 bases removed from V and 4 bases from J, the gap between germline ends came to 12 bases. The CDR3 region has the DNA TGCAGCGTTGAAATTTCCCGGAGCGGAAACACCATATATTTT. Translated: CSVEISRSGNTIYF.

The chain joins TRBV6-1 to TRBJ1-2; D uncertain. From germline, CDR1 is MNHNS and CDR2 SASEGT. CDR3 length: 13 residues. With 1 base removed from V and 4 bases from J, the gap between germline ends came to 7 bases. The CDR3 is CASSEEGFYGYTF. The CDR3 DNA sequence: TGTGCCAGCAGTGAAGAAGGGTTCTATGGCTACACCTTC.

This rearrangement joins TRBV30 to TRBJ2-7, with TRBD2 matching over 11 bases. Germline trimming cut 8 bases from V and 5 bases from J; bases unmatched to any gene: 14. This CDR3 is 15 amino acids long. Germline CDR1 GTSNPN, CDR2 SVGIG (reference sequence). The CDR3 reads CAPEGLAGGDDEQYF. CDR3 nucleotides: TGTGCCCCCGAGGGGCTAGCGGGAGGCGACGACGAGCAGTACTTC.

The chain uses TRBV5-6 and TRBJ1-2; 12 bases match TRBD1. J was trimmed by 7 bases and V by 3 bases; bases with no gene match: 1. Germline CDR1 SGHDT, CDR2 YYEEEE. This CDR3 comprises 13 residues. This CDR3 reads CASSWDRGLGYTF. CDR3 DNA sequence: TGTGCCAGCAGCTGGGACAGGGGGCTTGGCTACACCTTC.

The chain couples TRBV7-9 to TRBJ1-2; D may be TRBD1 (5 bases). V lost 0 bases to trimming and J lost 8 bases, with 16 bases between them. The CDR3 length is 15 residues. Germline V lookup: CDR1 SEHNR, CDR2 FQNEAQ (reference sequence). The CDR3 DNA is TGTGCCAGCAGCTTAGCCGGGACTTACATAGAGGGCTACACCTTC. Protein: CASSLAGTYIEGYTF. The complete variable domain, with remaining parts taken from reference TRBV7-9 and TRBJ1-2, reads DTGVSQNPRHKITKRGQNVTFRCDPISEHNRLYWYRQTLGQGPEFLTYFQNEAQLEKSRLLSDRFSAERPKGSFSTLEIQRTEQGDSAMYLCASSLAGTYIEGYTFGSGTRLTVV.

This chain uses TRBV5-4 with TRBJ1-5, with 7 bases aligning to TRBD1. Germline CDR1 SGHNT, CDR2 YYREEE (reference sequence). The CDR3 totals 17 residues. The J segment lost 6 bases and the V segment lost 5 bases, leaving 17 bases of the junction unmatched. CDR3 bases: TGTGCCAGCAGTCAAGACAGGGCGGAAGTTAATGGTCAGCCCCAGCATTTT. This gives the protein CASSQDRAEVNGQPQHF.

This chain links TRBV15 with TRBJ2-3, with 9 bases identical to TRBD1. V was clipped by 0 bases and J by 4 bases; unmatched bases: 5. The CDR3 contains 16 residues. The germline CDR1 and CDR2 sequences are LNHNV and YYDKDF (reference sequence). DNA for the CDR3: TGTGCCACCAGCAGAGACTTCAGACAGGGGGCAGATACGCAGTATTTT. It encodes CATSRDFRQGADTQYF.

The chain links TRBV7-3 to TRBJ2-3; TRBD2 is a possible D gene (5 bases). This CDR3 region has 17 residues. Per the germline V gene, CDR1 is SGHTA and CDR2 is FQGTGA. The V end was cut by 2 bases, the J end by 3 bases, with 18 bases between. CDR3 DNA: TGTGCCAGCAGCTTAGGGCTCCAGCCGGGGTTAACAGATACGCAGTATTTT. It translates to CASSLGLQPGLTDTQYF.

The chain recombines TRBV7-2 with TRBJ2-7; D possibly corresponds to TRBD2 (6 bases). Trimming removed 6 bases at V and 4 bases at J, with 22 bases between. Germline V gives CDR1 SGHTA, CDR2 FQGNSA. CDR3 length: 16 amino acids. The CDR3, as DNA: TGTGCCAGCAGGAGGCACGAGGGGACGGGGGATTACGAGCAGTACTTC. Protein product: CASRRHEGTGDYEQYF.

A remark on this clone: One end of the junction fails to match germline, which may point to a read error. J is TRBJ2-2 and V is TRBV15; D might be TRBD2 (5 bases). Germline CDR1 and CDR2: LNHNV and YYDKDF (reference sequence). The CDR3 runs 14 residues. The CDR3 bases are TGTGCCTCCAGGACGGGATTAAACACCGGGGAGCTGTTTTTT. It specifies CASRTGLNTGELFF.

This sequence joins TRBV19 and TRBJ1-5; D is ambiguous. The germline V gene has CDR1 LNHDA and CDR2 SQIVND (reference sequence). V was cut by 3 bases and J by 9 bases, with 12 bases left in between. The CDR3 has 13 amino acids. The chain's CDR3 is CASSMAMSGPQHF. In nucleotides, the CDR3 is TGTGCCAGTAGTATGGCGATGAGCGGGCCCCAGCATTTT.

V usage is TRBV11-1 and J usage is TRBJ2-3; D uncertain. This CDR3 comprises 12 residues. Germline V gene sequence: CDR1 SGHAT, CDR2 FQDESV (reference sequence). V lost 5 bases to trimming and J lost 9 bases, with 12 bases between them. CDR3 loop: CASSKALGTQYF. CDR3 DNA sequence: TGTGCCAGCAGCAAGGCGTTGGGAACGCAGTATTTT. Together with reference TRBV11-1 and TRBJ2-3, the CDR3 gives the full variable domain: EAEVAQSPRYKITEKSQAVAFWCDPISGHATLYWYRQILGQGPELLVQFQDESVVDDSQLPKDRFSAERLKGVDSTLKIQPAELGDSAMYLCASSKALGTQYFGPGTRLTVL.

The chain has TRBV6-1 and TRBJ2-7; weak D call: TRBD1 (6 bases). Trimming removed 1 base at V and 5 bases at J, with 18 bases between. Per germline, CDR1 MNHNS and CDR2 SASEGT. This CDR3 has 16 residues. CDR3 loop: CASSEVAGVIGHEQYF. DNA for the CDR3: TGTGCCAGCAGTGAAGTCGCAGGGGTGATAGGCCACGAGCAGTACTTC.

This chain uses TRBV20-1 with TRBJ2-4; D is unresolved. Germline-derived CDR1 and CDR2 are DFQATT and SNEGSKA (reference sequence). Trimming pared 6 bases from V and 6 bases from J, leaving 9 bases between. The CDR3 contains 11 residues. The CDR3 DNA is TGCAGTGCGGGTTTTGGAAACATTCAGTACTTC. Residues: CSAGFGNIQYF.

This chain uses TRBV4-2 with TRBJ1-4; TRBD1 is a possible D gene (5 bases). Germline V gene lookup returns CDR1 LGHNA and CDR2 YNFKEQ. The CDR3 is 14 amino acids. Deletions cut 6 bases from V and 2 bases from J, with 10 bases between. The CDR3 is CASSFRVTNEKLFF. As DNA, the CDR3 is TGTGCCAGCAGTTTCAGGGTTACTAATGAAAAACTGTTTTTT.